These 30 T cell receptor beta chains share one sample of origin, sequenced in a study of vaccination and CD4 T cells after COVID-19. These receptors' targets are unknown. Sequenced with the Oncomine TCR Beta short-read assay was DNA taken from cultured CD4+ T cells. TCRdb reprocessed the PCR reads with MiXCR, giving one entry per CDR3 protein. The sample carries about 8,100 distinct CDR3 sequences, roughly three fifths recorded once. Treatment given: roughly 10-day PBMC culture with coronavirus spike peptide pools or control peptides (ViraFEST assay). Sample: CD4+ T cells from blood, cultured in vitro. The receptors were sampled from a human donor who had recovered from COVID-19.

This chain connects TRBV5-8 to TRBJ2-3, with a possible D match to TRBD1 (5 bases). Germline CDR1 reads SGHTS; CDR2 reads YDEGEE. The V end lost 4 bases, the J end lost 4 bases, and 22 bases lay between the germline ends. The CDR3 is made up of 17 amino acids. The CDR3 DNA follows: TGTGCCAGCAGCCCTATTATGCCAGGGCTTAGGTCAGATACGCAGTATTTT. Translating gives CASSPIMPGLRSDTQYF. The full variable domain, completed using reference TRBV5-8 and TRBJ2-3, is EAGVTQSPTHLIKTRGQQATLRCSPISGHTSVYWYQQALGLGLQFLLWYDEGEERNRGNFPPRFSGRQFPNYSSELNVNALELEDSALYLCASSPIMPGLRSDTQYFGPGTRLTVL.

The chain joins TRBV11-3 to TRBJ2-3; D is possibly TRBD2 (5 bases). The CDR3 runs to 16 residues. Trimming left V 0 bases short and J 2 bases short, with 12 bases between. Germline CDR1 SGHNT, CDR2 YENEEA. CDR3: CASSLDEATNTDTQYF. The CDR3 region has the DNA TGTGCCAGCAGCTTAGATGAGGCGACTAACACAGATACGCAGTATTTT.

This chain's CDR3 is CASSFKGPPYNSPLHF. CDR3 DNA sequence: TGTGCCAGCAGCTTCAAAGGCCCCCCCTATAATTCACCCCTCCACTTT. The chain carries TRBV7-2 and TRBJ1-6; D remains ambiguous. V was pared by 3 bases and J by 2 bases, with 11 bases between. The CDR3 loop spans 16 amino acids. Germline V CDR1 and CDR2: SGHTA, FQGNSA.

The CDR3 protein is CASSEFRGGAGGSYEQYF. The CDR3 coding sequence is TGTGCCAGCAGTGAATTCCGCGGTGGGGCGGGAGGTTCCTACGAGCAGTACTTC. This chain uses TRBV25-1 with TRBJ2-7, with 8 positions matching TRBD2. V lost 1 base and J lost 1; bases outside the gene matches: 12. Germline CDR1 is MGHDK and CDR2 is SYGVNS. The CDR3 extends over 18 amino acids.

Concerning this clonotype itself: A junction end diverges from the germline sequence, so it may reflect a read error. This chain links TRBV7-2 with TRBJ2-5; 8 bases match TRBD2. Per the germline V gene, CDR1 is SGHTA and CDR2 is FQGNSA. This CDR3 comprises 16 residues. The chain's CDR3 is CVSSLVGLVIQETQYF. CDR3 DNA: TGTGTCAGCAGCTTGGTGGGACTAGTGATCCAAGAGACCCAGTACTTC.

This sequence joins TRBV19 and TRBJ1-1; D gene unclear. Germline V gene sequence: CDR1 LNHDA, CDR2 SQIVND (reference sequence). This CDR3 contains 13 residues. V was shortened by 3 bases and J by 7 bases, with 12 bases between the two germline ends. The CDR3 DNA reads TGTGCCAGTAGTATCTTGTCGGGAGGTGAAGCTTTCTTT. Translation gives CASSILSGGEAFF.

This clonotype was counted between two and nine times. The chain is built from TRBV2 and TRBJ1-3; TRBD1 agrees at 11 bases. This CDR3 is 15 amino acids long. Losses at the gene ends were 6 bases for V and 1 base for J; bases not matched to a gene: 2. Per germline, CDR1 SNHLY and CDR2 FYNNEI. DNA for the CDR3: TGTGCCAGCAGGGGACAGGGGGGATCTGGAAACACCATATATTTT. This sequence encodes CASRGQGGSGNTIYF.

V is TRBV7-8 and J is TRBJ2-3; D call uncertain. V was shortened by 0 bases and J by 8 bases, with 12 bases between the two germline ends. CDR3 length equals 14 residues. The germline V gene has CDR1 SGHVS and CDR2 FQNEAQ. The CDR3 DNA is TGTGCCAGCAGCTTAGCGACTGCCCCCAGTACGCAGTATTTT. Amino acids: CASSLATAPSTQYF. Supplemented by reference TRBV7-8 and TRBJ2-3, the full variable domain reads GAGVSQSPRYKVAKRGQDVALRCDPISGHVSLFWYQQALGQGPEFLTYFQNEAQLDKSGLPSDRFFAERPEGSVSTLKIQRTQQEDSAVYLCASSLATAPSTQYFGPGTRLTVL.

V and J are TRBV27 and TRBJ2-5; possibly TRBD1 or TRBD2 for D (5 bases each). Trimming removed 0 bases from V and 2 bases from J, with 13 bases in between. There are 16 residues in the CDR3. CDR1 and CDR2 from the germline V gene are MNHEY and SMNVEV (reference sequence). The CDR3 DNA reads as TGTGCCAGCAGTTTATCGGGGCGGGCTCCTCAAGAGACCCAGTACTTC. This gives the protein CASSLSGRAPQETQYF.

This clonotype was counted a few times. The chain carries TRBV7-3 and TRBJ2-3; the match to TRBD1 covers 8 bases. The V and J ends lost 1 base and 5 bases, in that order; junction bases with no gene match: 17. CDR3 length: 19 amino acids. CDR1 and CDR2 (germline): SGHTA, FQGTGA. CDR3 loop: CASSLIFRQGNEVVDTQYF. The CDR3 coding sequence is TGTGCCAGCAGCTTAATATTTAGACAGGGGAATGAAGTTGTAGATACGCAGTATTTT.

The count of this clonotype is one. The V and J genes are TRBV2 and TRBJ2-7; possibly TRBD2 for D (6 bases). Germline-derived CDR1 and CDR2 are SNHLY and FYNNEI. The CDR3 extends over 16 amino acids. The V gene lost 5 bases and the J gene lost 6 bases, with 23 bases spanning the gap. This chain's CDR3 is CASSRMGGTPGVEQYF. The DNA for the CDR3 is TGTGCCAGCAGTCGAATGGGTGGGACGCCGGGGGTCGAGCAGTACTTC. Filled out from reference TRBV2 and TRBJ2-7, the complete variable domain reads EPEVTQTPSHQVTQMGQEVILRCVPISNHLYFYWYRQILGQKVEFLVSFYNNEISEKSEIFDDQFSVERPDGSNFTLKIRSTKLEDSAMYFCASSRMGGTPGVEQYFGPGTRLTVT.

This clonotype was seen a few times. J is TRBJ2-3 and V is TRBV7-6; no reliable D call. The germline V gene encodes CDR1 SGHVS and CDR2 FNYEAQ. Trimming took 5 bases from V and 5 from J, leaving 14 bases between them. This CDR3 spans 14 amino acids. CDR3 in DNA: TGTGCCAGCAGCCTCCGGACGGAGAGAGATACGCAGTATTTT. It encodes CASSLRTERDTQYF.

CDR3 DNA: TGTGCCAGCAGTTCAAGTTCCTCAGAAGGAGTCCTAGTTCCCCTCCACTTT. Translation: CASSSSSSEGVLVPLHF. The V call is TRBV6-5, the J call TRBJ1-6, with D unclear. V lost 4 bases and J lost 13, with 26 bases in between. The CDR3 is 17 amino acids. Germline assignment: CDR1 MNHEY and CDR2 SVGAGI.

This clonotype occurred a few times. CDR3 in DNA: TGCAGCGCTCTACGGTACTCGAACACTGAAGCTTTCTTT. This codes for CSALRYSNTEAFF. The chain couples TRBV29-1 to TRBJ1-1; unclear D gene. The V end lost 7 bases, the J end lost 1 base, and 13 bases lay between the germline ends. Germline CDR1 and CDR2: SQVTM and ANQGSEA. The CDR3 consists of 13 residues.

Regarding this clonotype: At one end, the junction sequence differs from germline, possibly due to a read error. The genes are TRBV7-2 and TRBJ2-5; 7 bases fit TRBD2. The germline V gene has CDR1 SGHTA and CDR2 FQGNSA. The length of the CDR3 is 15 residues. CDR3 bases: TGTGCCAGCAGCCTTAGCGGGTTGACCCAACAGACCCAGTACTTC. This codes for CASSLSGLTQQTQYF.

This clonotype was observed once. The chain links TRBV4-3 to TRBJ2-3; D is tentatively TRBD1 or TRBD2 (6 bases each). Germline CDR1 and CDR2: LGHNA and YSLEER. The CDR3 totals 15 residues. Trimming removed 0 bases at V and 6 bases at J, with 13 bases between. CDR3 protein: CASSQEPGGRDTQYF. The CDR3 DNA is TGCGCCAGCAGCCAAGAGCCCGGGGGCAGGGATACGCAGTATTTT.

This sequence joins TRBV7-2 and TRBJ2-1; 7 bases are a match to TRBD1. Germline values: CDR1 SGHTA, CDR2 FQGNSA. This CDR3 spans 12 amino acids. Unmatched junction bases numbered 5, after V lost 5 bases and J lost 10 bases. CDR3 protein: CASSQTGDEQFF. As DNA, the CDR3 is TGTGCCAGCAGCCAAACAGGGGACGAGCAGTTCTTC.

The chain couples TRBV7-8 to TRBJ2-1; 11 nucleotides agree with TRBD2. Per the germline V gene, CDR1 is SGHVS and CDR2 is FQNEAQ. V shed 5 bases and J 0 bases; nucleotides not matched to a gene: 9. The CDR3 covers 18 residues. The CDR3 nucleotides are TGTGCCAGCAGCCCACGTGGGACTAGCGGAGTCTCCTACAATGAGCAGTTCTTC. It encodes CASSPRGTSGVSYNEQFF.

The genes are TRBV12-3 or TRBV12-4 and TRBJ1-2; 8 positions match TRBD1. The CDR3 totals 13 residues. The ends lost 3 bases at V and 9 bases at J; junction bases unmatched: 6. The CDR3 nucleotides are TGTGCCAGCAGTTTCCCAGGGGGCCAAAGCTACACCTTC. As protein: CASSFPGGQSYTF.

V gene TRBV6-1 combines with J gene TRBJ1-2, with a tentative D call TRBD1 (6 bases). Trimming took 0 bases from V and 8 from J, leaving 10 bases between them. Germline V gene sequence: CDR1 MNHNS, CDR2 SASEGT. The CDR3 runs to 13 residues. The CDR3 region has the DNA TGTGCCAGCAGTGAAGCGGCAGGGGACGGCTACACCTTC. It specifies CASSEAAGDGYTF.

The V call is TRBV20-1, the J call TRBJ2-7, with D hard to call. This CDR3 is built from 12 residues. Deletions cut 6 bases from V and 0 bases from J, with 9 bases between. Germline CDR1 reads DFQATT; CDR2 reads SNEGSKA (reference sequence). The CDR3 region is CSASGGSYEQYF. CDR3 DNA: TGCAGTGCCTCTGGTGGCTCCTACGAGCAGTACTTC.

In DNA form, the CDR3 reads TGTGCCACCAGCAGAGATCTGGCTAGCGGGAGGGCCTTTGGGAATGAGCAGTTCTTC. Encoded protein: CATSRDLASGRAFGNEQFF. The V gene is TRBV15, the J gene TRBJ2-1; 12 bases align to TRBD2. This CDR3 spans 19 amino acids. The V gene's germline CDR1 is LNHNV and CDR2 YYDKDF (reference sequence). The V and J ends lost 0 bases and 7 bases, in that order; junction bases with no gene match: 13.

The chain is built from TRBV11-3 and TRBJ2-5; D possibly corresponds to TRBD2 (5 bases). Trimming stripped 5 bases from V and 2 bases from J, with 12 bases between. This CDR3 contains 14 residues. Germline V CDR1 and CDR2: SGHNT, YENEEA. CDR3 residues: CASSPPEVQETQYF. The CDR3 DNA is TGTGCCAGCAGCCCGCCGGAGGTTCAAGAGACCCAGTACTTC.

This rearrangement joins TRBV20-1 to TRBJ1-1, with D possibly TRBD1 on 6 matching bases. The germline gives CDR1 DFQATT, CDR2 SNEGSKA (reference sequence). V was clipped by 1 base and J by 10 bases, with 19 bases between them. The CDR3 runs to 14 residues. CDR3 bases: TGCAGTGCTAGAGCGGGACACCTTCCTGGAGGAGCTTTCTTT. This codes for CSARAGHLPGGAFF.

The rearrangement links TRBV7-2 to TRBJ2-3; TRBD1 or TRBD2 may be the D gene (5 bases each). Germline-derived CDR1 and CDR2 are SGHTA and FQGNSA. The V and J ends lost 6 bases and 2 bases respectively, with 18 bases between them. The CDR3 totals 16 residues. The CDR3, as DNA: TGTGCCAGCAGGCCCACCGGGGCGGTCACCACAGATACGCAGTATTTT. Its protein is CASRPTGAVTTDTQYF.

This clonotype was detected only once. The chain employs TRBV21-1 and TRBJ2-5; TRBD1, as called in the table, went unchecked against the DNA. TRBV21-1 is a listed pseudogene. This CDR3 has 17 residues. The CDR3 protein is CASSKVYTPSVRETQYF. The CDR3, as DNA: TGTGCCAGCAGCAAAGTGTACACCCCCAGCGTTAGAGAGACCCAGTACTTC.

This clonotype came up a few times. The chain is built from TRBV20-1 and TRBJ2-2, with 9 bases aligning to TRBD1. J was trimmed by 5 bases and V by 3 bases; bases with no gene match: 4. From germline, CDR1 is DFQATT and CDR2 SNEGSKA (reference sequence). CDR3 size: 14 residues. The CDR3 sequence: CSARGQGRTGELFF. In DNA, the CDR3 is TGCAGTGCTAGGGGACAGGGCCGGACCGGGGAGCTGTTTTTT.

This clonotype appeared a few times. The genes are TRBV24-1 and TRBJ1-2; D perhaps matches TRBD1 (5 bases). The length of the CDR3 is 14 residues. The V gene lost 3 bases and the J gene lost 7 bases, with 14 bases spanning the gap. Germline CDR1 reads KGHDR; CDR2 reads SFDVKD. The DNA for the CDR3 is TGTGCCACCAGTGATGCGACAGTCTGGGGTGGCTACACCTTC. Its translation: CATSDATVWGGYTF.

This clonotype has a handful of counts. This sequence joins TRBV6-1 and TRBJ2-3, with D perhaps TRBD2 (6 bases). From germline, CDR1 is MNHNS and CDR2 SASEGT. The germline V and J ends were trimmed by 8 bases and 1 base, with 13 bases remaining between them. The CDR3 extends over 14 amino acids. DNA of the CDR3: TGTGCCAGCGACGGGACTCTCGGCACAGATACGCAGTATTTT. Translation: CASDGTLGTDTQYF.

The CDR3 DNA reads as TGTGCCAGCAGTGAAGCGAGACGCCGGGATCCCTATAATTCACCCCTCCACTTT. Amino acids: CASSEARRRDPYNSPLHF. The chain uses TRBV6-1 and TRBJ1-6; D remains ambiguous. The CDR3 has 18 amino acids. V lost 0 bases, J lost 2 bases, and 14 bases lay in between. Germline V gene lookup returns CDR1 MNHNS and CDR2 SASEGT.